The 20 T cell receptor beta chains presented below share a single source sample, sequenced in a study of blood T cell repertoires in COVID-19. The method was immunoSEQ multiplex PCR; TCRdb's version includes in-frame clones alone and lacks a portion of them. This table holds 140,000 or so clones, 84% found once. Sequenced sample: PBMCs or T cells enriched from blood (not recorded which). The receptors derive from a woman between 50 and 59 years old with acute COVID-19.

Many counts were recorded for this clone. The chain uses TRBV4-2 and TRBJ1-1; D gene unclear. CDR1 and CDR2 from the germline V gene are LGHNA and YNFKEQ. Deletions cut 1 base from V and 0 bases from J, with 9 bases between. The CDR3 extends over 15 amino acids. The CDR3 DNA follows: TGTGCCAGCAGCCAAGCGCACAGACTGAACACTGAAGCTTTCTTT. Its translation is CASSQAHRLNTEAFF.

This clone was observed many times. The rearrangement uses TRBV2 and TRBJ1-2, with D possibly being TRBD1 (5 bases). The germline gives CDR1 SNHLY, CDR2 FYNNEI. The CDR3 sequence is 14 residues long. The germline V and J ends were trimmed by 3 bases and 12 bases, with 20 bases remaining between them. DNA for the CDR3: TGTGCCAGCAGTGAGGCGATTAGACAGATGCGAGACACCTTC. It yields the protein CASSEAIRQMRDTF.

The chain employs TRBV7-9 and TRBJ2-7; 7 bases are shared with TRBD1. The germline V gene has CDR1 SEHNR and CDR2 FQNEAQ (reference sequence). Trimming cost V 4 bases and J 3 bases; bases outside gene matches: 0. The CDR3 contains 12 residues. CDR3 DNA: TGTGCCAGCAGCTGGGACAGCTACGAGCAGTACTTC. This encodes CASSWDSYEQYF.

The CDR3 sequence is CASSKGGDWTGELFF. The CDR3 nucleotides read TGTGCCAGTAGTAAAGGGGGCGATTGGACCGGGGAGCTGTTTTTT. The rearrangement links TRBV19 to TRBJ2-2; 7 nucleotides line up with TRBD1. Germline values: CDR1 LNHDA, CDR2 SQIVND (reference sequence). The V and J ends lost 4 bases and 5 bases, in that order; junction bases with no gene match: 7. The CDR3 is made up of 15 amino acids.

V and J are TRBV6-6 and TRBJ2-1; TRBD2 is a possible D gene (5 bases). V lost 4 bases and J lost 2, with 6 bases in between. The CDR3 sequence is 13 residues long. Germline V gene sequence: CDR1 MNHNY, CDR2 SVGAGI (reference sequence). CDR3 bases: TGTGCCAGCAGTTCCGGGACCTACAATGAGCAGTTCTTC. This codes for CASSSGTYNEQFF.

CDR3 in amino acids: CASADRGKGYTF. In DNA, the CDR3 is TGTGCCAGCGCCGACAGGGGTAAAGGCTACACCTTC. The chain joins TRBV27 to TRBJ1-2, with TRBD1 identical over 8 bases. The CDR3 contains 12 residues. V lost 8 bases, J lost 8 bases, and 7 bases stayed unmatched. Germline-derived CDR1 and CDR2 are MNHEY and SMNVEV (reference sequence).

V gene TRBV6-5 combines with J gene TRBJ1-6; D is perhaps TRBD1 (5 bases). The CDR3 loop spans 14 amino acids. V dropped 4 bases and J dropped 10 bases, with 14 bases sitting between them. CDR1 and CDR2 from the germline V gene are MNHEY and SVGAGI. CDR3 sequence reads: CASSSGLYYSPLHF. The DNA for the CDR3 is TGTGCCAGCAGTTCGGGACTTTATTACTCACCCCTCCACTTT.

This clone has only a few counts. The chain carries TRBV4-1 and TRBJ1-5; 11 nucleotides match TRBD1. V gave up 4 bases and J gave up 7 bases; unmatched junction bases: 6. This CDR3 has 15 residues. Looked up from germline, CDR1 is MGHRA and CDR2 is YSYEKL. CDR3 region: CASSLGTGGRQPQHF. The CDR3 coding sequence is TGCGCCAGCAGCCTTGGGACAGGGGGTCGACAGCCCCAGCATTTT.

The J gene is TRBJ1-5, the V gene TRBV7-2; TRBD1 matches at 7 bases. The CDR3 has 15 amino acids. After removal of 4 bases from V and 3 bases from J, the junction contained 6 bases not matched to a gene. CDR1 SGHTA and CDR2 FQGNSA come from the germline V gene. CDR3 sequence (DNA): TGTGCCAGCAGCTCCAGACAGGGCATCAATCAGCCCCAGCATTTT. Its translation is CASSSRQGINQPQHF.

The chain carries TRBV19 and TRBJ2-2; TRBD1 matches 8 bases. The CDR3 covers 15 residues. V trimming: 10 bases; J trimming: 5 bases; junction bases outside the gene matches: 12. Germline lookup yields CDR1 LNHDA and CDR2 SQIVND (reference sequence). This CDR3 reads CATQSRTGRTGELFF. CDR3 nucleotide sequence: TGTGCCACACAATCTAGGACAGGGAGAACCGGGGAGCTGTTTTTT.

This clone was picked up one time. V and J are TRBV24-1 and TRBJ2-3; 9 bases fit TRBD2. CDR3 length: 14 residues. V dropped 11 bases and J dropped 2; count of bases not matched to a gene: 7. Germline V gene sequence: CDR1 KGHDR, CDR2 SFDVKD. CDR3 residues: CASDLAGITDTQYF. CDR3 in DNA: TGTGCCAGCGACCTAGCGGGGATCACAGATACGCAGTATTTT.

CDR3 in DNA: TGTGCCAGCAGCGTAGCCACTAGTGGGTTAGAGCTGTTTTTT. Translating gives CASSVATSGLELFF. The V and J genes are TRBV9 and TRBJ2-2, with a possible D match to TRBD2 (5 bases). The germline gives CDR1 SGDLS, CDR2 YYNGEE. Trimming removed 0 bases from V and 11 bases from J, with 14 bases in between. This CDR3 has 14 amino acids. The whole variable domain, remainder taken from reference TRBV9 and TRBJ2-2, is DSGVTQTPKHLITATGQRVTLRCSPRSGDLSVYWYQQSLDQGLQFLIQYYNGEERAKGNILERFSAQQFPDLHSELNLSSLELGDSALYFCASSVATSGLELFFGEGSRLTVL.

The chain joins TRBV6-6 to TRBJ2-2; D gene ambiguous. There are 16 residues in the CDR3. Deletions cut 0 bases from V and 4 bases from J, with 12 bases between. Germline V gives CDR1 MNHNY, CDR2 SVGAGI (reference sequence). The CDR3 protein is CASSYSNSRVTGELFF. CDR3 nucleotides: TGTGCCAGCAGTTACTCAAACAGTCGTGTCACCGGGGAGCTGTTTTTT.

The CDR3 spells CASSAGTGSHQPQHF. The CDR3 nucleotides are TGTGCCAGCTCAGCCGGGACAGGGTCCCATCAGCCCCAGCATTTT. V gene TRBV18 combines with J gene TRBJ1-5; TRBD1 agrees at 9 bases. The CDR3 runs 15 residues. CDR1 and CDR2 from the germline V gene are KGHSH and LQKENI. The V segment lost 5 bases and the J segment 5 bases; nucleotides outside the gene matches: 7.

Here the CDR3 reads CASSSKARGQIMNTEAFF. In nucleotides, the CDR3 is TGTGCCAGCAGCTCCAAGGCAAGGGGCCAAATCATGAACACTGAAGCTTTCTTT. V is TRBV11-2 and J is TRBJ1-1; D possibly corresponds to TRBD1 (5 bases). Germline V lookup: CDR1 SGHAT, CDR2 FQNNGV. The CDR3 loop spans 18 amino acids. The V end lost 4 bases, the J end lost 0 bases, and 21 bases lay between the germline ends.

This chain joins TRBV7-2 and TRBJ2-5; TRBD2 is a possible D gene (6 bases). The CDR3 has 16 amino acids. V lost 5 bases to trimming and J lost 2 bases, with 18 bases between them. Germline V gene data show CDR1 as SGHTA and CDR2 as FQGNSA. CDR3 nucleotides: TGTGCCAGCAGCCTCCAAGGCGGGACCGGTCAAGAGACCCAGTACTTC. Translated, it gives CASSLQGGTGQETQYF.

The J gene is TRBJ1-1, the V gene TRBV5-3; 8 bases match TRBD1. TRBV5-3 is recorded as an ORF, its role being uncertain. CDR3 length: 17 amino acids. Germline trimming cut 6 bases from V and 5 bases from J; bases unmatched to any gene: 18. The CDR3 spells CARTSQLGQEDVTEAFF. DNA for the CDR3: TGTGCCAGAACCTCTCAGCTGGGACAGGAGGATGTGACTGAAGCTTTCTTT.

The chain recombines TRBV7-6 with TRBJ1-5; D is uncertain. The CDR3 extends over 14 amino acids. V was trimmed by 1 base and J by 5 bases, leaving 9 bases between them. Per germline, CDR1 SGHVS and CDR2 FNYEAQ. CDR3 sequence: CASSLGEGHQPQHF. The CDR3 nucleotides read TGTGCCAGCAGCTTAGGGGAGGGCCATCAGCCCCAGCATTTT.

V is TRBV7-9 and J is TRBJ2-3; D possibly corresponds to TRBD1 (5 bases). V dropped 1 base and J dropped 5 bases, with 10 bases sitting between them. The CDR3 has 14 residues. Germline lookup yields CDR1 SEHNR and CDR2 FQNEAQ (reference sequence). The CDR3 DNA sequence: TGTGCCAGCAGCTTAGGTACAGGACGAGATACGCAGTATTTT. Protein: CASSLGTGRDTQYF.

The CDR3 region has the DNA TGCAGCGTTGAACCGGGTCTGAACGCGGGTGAAAAACTGTTTTTT. This sequence encodes CSVEPGLNAGEKLFF. The gene calls are TRBV29-1 and TRBJ1-4; no clear D. In germline, CDR1 is SQVTM, CDR2 ANQGSEA. The CDR3 has 15 amino acids. Trimming took 2 bases from V and 7 from J, leaving 17 bases between them.